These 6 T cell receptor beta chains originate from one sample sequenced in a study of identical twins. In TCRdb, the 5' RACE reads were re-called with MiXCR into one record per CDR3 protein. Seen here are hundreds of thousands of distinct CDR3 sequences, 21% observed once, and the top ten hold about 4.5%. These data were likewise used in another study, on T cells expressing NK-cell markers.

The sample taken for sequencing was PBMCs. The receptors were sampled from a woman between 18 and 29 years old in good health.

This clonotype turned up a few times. The CDR3 region has the DNA TGTGCCACCAGCAGACCCTGGGCGAGCGGTACATACAATGAGCAGTTCTTC. The encoded protein is CATSRPWASGTYNEQFF. The chain employs TRBV15 and TRBJ2-1; tentatively, D is TRBD2 (5 bases). The V end was cut by 2 bases, the J end by 4 bases, with 18 bases between. Per germline, CDR1 LNHNV and CDR2 YYDKDF (reference sequence). CDR3 length equals 17 residues.

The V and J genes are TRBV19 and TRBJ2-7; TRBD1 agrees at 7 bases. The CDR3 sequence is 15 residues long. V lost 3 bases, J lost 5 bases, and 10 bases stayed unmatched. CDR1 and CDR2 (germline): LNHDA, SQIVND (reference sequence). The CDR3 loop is CASSIARQGSNEQYF. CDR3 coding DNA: TGTGCCAGTAGTATCGCCAGACAGGGTAGCAACGAGCAGTACTTC.

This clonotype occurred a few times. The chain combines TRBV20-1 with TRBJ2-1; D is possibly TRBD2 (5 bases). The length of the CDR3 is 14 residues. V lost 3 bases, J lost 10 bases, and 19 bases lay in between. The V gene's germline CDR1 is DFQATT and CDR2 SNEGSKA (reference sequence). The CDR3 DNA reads TGCAGTGCTAGTCGGATGGGAGCACTAAGGGAGCAGTTCTTC. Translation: CSASRMGALREQFF.

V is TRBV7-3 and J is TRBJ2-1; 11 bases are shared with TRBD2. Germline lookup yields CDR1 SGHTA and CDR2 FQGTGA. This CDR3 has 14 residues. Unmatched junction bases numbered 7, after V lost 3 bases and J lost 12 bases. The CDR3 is CASSFLAGGGGQFF. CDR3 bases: TGTGCCAGCAGCTTTCTAGCGGGGGGCGGCGGGCAGTTCTTC.

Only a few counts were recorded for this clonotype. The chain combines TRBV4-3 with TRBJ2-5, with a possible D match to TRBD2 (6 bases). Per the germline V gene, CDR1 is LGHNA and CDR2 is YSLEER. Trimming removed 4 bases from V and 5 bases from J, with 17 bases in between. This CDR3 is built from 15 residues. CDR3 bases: TGCGCCAGCAGCCCGGGAGAGGAAGCTGGGGAGACCCAGTACTTC. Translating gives CASSPGEEAGETQYF.

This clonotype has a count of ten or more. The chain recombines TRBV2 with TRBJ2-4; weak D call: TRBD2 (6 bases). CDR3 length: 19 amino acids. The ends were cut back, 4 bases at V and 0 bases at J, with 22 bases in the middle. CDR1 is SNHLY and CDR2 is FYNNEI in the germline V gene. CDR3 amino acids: CASSVGWLSGQSAKNIQYF. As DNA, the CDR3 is TGTGCCAGCAGTGTGGGATGGCTCAGCGGGCAATCAGCCAAAAACATTCAGTACTTC.